Listed below are T cell receptor beta chains from one sample, sequenced in a study of cytomegalovirus exposure and HLA in healthy donors. Only in-frame clones appear in the TCRdb table, and some are missing; sequencing was by immunoSEQ multiplex PCR. The sample lists some 150,000 clones; about 91% were seen once. Sequencing used PBMCs. These receptors originate from a woman aged 18-30 years in good health and CMV-seropositive. The CDR3 runs from the conserved cysteine through the conserved F or W. D genes are given only for firm matches. Some rows have no size entry. The others give once, few or many, or a class for an expanded clone.

clone_size | j_call | d_call | v_call | cdr3_aa | cdr3_nt
- | TRBJ2-3 | TRBD1 | TRBV4-1 | CASSQGETGGGTQYF | TGCGCCAGCAGCCAAGGGGAAACAGGGGGTGGTACGCAGTATTTT
- | TRBJ1-2 | TRBD1 | TRBV28 | CASSSGGSYGYTF | TGTGCCAGCAGTTCAGGGGGGAGCTATGGCTACACCTTC
- | TRBJ1-1 | TRBD1 | TRBV14 | CASSQGTGGTFEAFF | TGTGCCAGCAGCCAGGGGACAGGGGGGACTTTTGAAGCTTTCTTT
- | TRBJ2-1 | TRBD2 | TRBV7-9 | CASSYLRGAGGRNNEQFF | TGTGCCAGCAGCTACCTGAGGGGAGCGGGGGGCCGAAACAATGAGCAGTTCTTC
- | TRBJ2-7 | - | TRBV7-5 | CARSFFREGEQYF | TGTGCCAGAAGCTTCTTCAGAGAGGGCGAGCAGTACTTC
- | TRBJ2-7 | - | TRBV2 | CASSPDRRLGEQYF | TGTGCCAGCAGCCCGGACAGACGCTTGGGTGAGCAGTACTTC
- | TRBJ1-1 | - | TRBV7-3 | CASSLTGGTEAFF | TGTGCCAGCAGCTTAACGGGGGGCACTGAAGCTTTCTTT
- | TRBJ2-3 | TRBD1 | TRBV5-1 | CASSLAGQGALDTQYF | TGCGCCAGCAGCTTGGCCGGACAGGGGGCGTTGGATACGCAGTATTTT
- | TRBJ2-7 | - | TRBV2 | CASSSYTYEQYF | TGTGCCAGCAGCTCATACACCTACGAGCAGTACTTC
- | TRBJ2-1 | TRBD1 | TRBV6-6 | CASSYRDRWYNEQFF | TGTGCCAGCAGTTACCGGGACAGATGGTACAATGAGCAGTTCTTC
- | TRBJ1-5 | TRBD1 | TRBV30 | CAWSSGQRNQPQHF | TGTGCCTGGAGTTCGGGACAGAGGAATCAGCCCCAGCATTTT
- | TRBJ2-1 | - | TRBV1 | CTSSQDSKLRLVTAYNEQFF | TGCACCAGCAGCCAAGATAGTAAATTAAGACTAGTCACCGCATACAATGAGCAGTTCTTC
- | TRBJ2-1 | TRBD1 | TRBV7-9 | CASGTGTGVYNEQFF | TGTGCCAGCGGCACCGGGACAGGGGTCTACAATGAGCAGTTCTTC
once | TRBJ2-2 | TRBD1 | TRBV2 | CASSSDRGDTGELFF | TGTGCCAGCAGTTCCGACAGGGGGGACACCGGGGAGCTGTTTTTT
- | TRBJ1-2 | - | TRBV6-4 | CASRSGLSGGYTF | TGTGCCAGCAGGAGCGGTCTTTCCGGTGGCTACACCTTC
- | TRBJ2-7 | - | TRBV30 | CAWSPASRYEQYF | TGTGCCTGGTCCCCAGCGTCCCGCTACGAGCAGTACTTC
once | TRBJ1-1 | - | TRBV5-1 | CASYRDNAGTEAFF | TGCGCCAGCTACCGGGACAATGCGGGCACTGAAGCTTTCTTT
- | TRBJ1-5 | TRBD1 | TRBV18 | CASSPDRLNQPQHF | TGTGCCAGCTCACCGGACAGGCTCAATCAGCCCCAGCATTTT
- | TRBJ2-7 | - | TRBV4-1 | CASSPRQAKSSYEQYF | TGCGCCAGCAGCCCCCGACAGGCTAAATCCTCCTACGAGCAGTACTTC
- | TRBJ1-4 | - | TRBV18 | CASSPPGSTEKLFF | TGTGCCAGCTCACCCCCGGGTTCAACCGAAAAACTGTTTTTT
- | TRBJ2-2 | TRBD2 | TRBV4-1 | CASSQEPSGGPVTGELFF | TGCGCCAGCAGCCAAGAACCTAGCGGGGGCCCGGTCACCGGGGAGCTGTTTTTT
- | TRBJ1-2 | - | TRBV15 | CATSRDQTGIYGYTF | TGTGCCACCAGCAGAGATCAAACAGGAATCTATGGCTACACCTTC
- | TRBJ1-2 | - | TRBV29-1 | CSVQRQANGYTF | TGCAGCGTCCAGAGACAAGCTAATGGCTACACCTTC
- | TRBJ1-2 | - | TRBV5-4 | CASSLWGGGYTF | TGTGCCAGCAGCTTGTGGGGGGGAGGCTACACCTTC
- | TRBJ2-7 | TRBD2 | TRBV5-4 | CASAPGGGSYEQYF | TGTGCCAGCGCCCCCGGCGGGGGCTCCTACGAGCAGTACTTC
- | TRBJ2-5 | - | TRBV7-9 | CASSAASRETQYF | TGTGCCAGCAGCGCAGCTAGCAGGGAGACCCAGTACTTC
- | TRBJ2-7 | - | TRBV2 | CASSLNYEQYF | TGTGCCAGCAGCCTAAACTACGAGCAGTACTTC
- | TRBJ1-5 | - | TRBV19 | CASSMFAGARNQPQHF | TGTGCCAGTAGTATGTTCGCAGGGGCCCGCAATCAGCCCCAGCATTTT
- | TRBJ2-7 | - | TRBV6-1 | CASSATRTEQYF | TGTGCCAGCAGTGCGACTAGAACGGAGCAGTACTTC
- | TRBJ2-5 | - | TRBV4-1 | CASSQKPGLEFGETQYF | TGCGCCAGCAGCCAAAAACCGGGACTCGAGTTTGGGGAGACCCAGTACTTC
- | TRBJ2-7 | - | TRBV30 | CAWRKGEIYEQYF | TGTGCCTGGAGAAAGGGAGAGATATACGAGCAGTACTTC
few | TRBJ2-7 | - | TRBV21-1 | CASSKAPREGLAGLEQYF | TGTGCCAGCAGCAAAGCTCCCCGAGAGGGCCTAGCTGGGCTCGAGCAGTACTTC
- | TRBJ2-7 | - | TRBV6-6 | CASRYNEGDREQYF | TGTGCCAGCAGGTATAACGAGGGGGATAGGGAGCAGTACTTC
once | TRBJ2-1 | - | TRBV2 | CASSEALQGREQFF | TGTGCCAGCAGTGAAGCGCTTCAGGGCCGTGAGCAGTTCTTC
once | TRBJ2-5 | - | TRBV11-2 | CASSLAWGSGETQYF | TGTGCCAGCAGCTTAGCGTGGGGTTCGGGGGAGACCCAGTACTTC
- | TRBJ1-2 | - | TRBV6-1 | CASKRSGWGYTF | TGTGCCAGCAAAAGATCCGGGTGGGGCTACACCTTC
- | TRBJ2-2 | - | TRBV25-1 | CASSELGVDTGELFF | TGTGCCAGCAGTGAATTAGGGGTGGACACCGGGGAGCTGTTTTTT
- | TRBJ1-1 | - | TRBV7-6 | CASSATLNTEAFF | TGTGCCAGCAGCGCGACATTGAACACTGAAGCTTTCTTT
- | TRBJ1-6 | - | TRBV7-2 | CASSLSVREGSPLHF | TGTGCCAGCAGCTTATCGGTCAGGGAGGGTTCACCCCTCCACTTT
- | TRBJ2-3 | - | TRBV5-1 | CASSFVGGEDTQYF | TGCGCCAGCAGCTTTGTTGGCGGGGAAGATACGCAGTATTTT
- | TRBJ2-5 | TRBD2 | TRBV5-1 | CASSFSRGGQETQYF | TGCGCCAGCAGCTTCTCGCGGGGAGGGCAAGAGACCCAGTACTTC
- | TRBJ1-2 | TRBD1 | TRBV28 | CASRQGAAGYGYTF | TGTGCCAGCCGACAGGGGGCCGCGGGCTATGGCTACACCTTC
- | TRBJ1-2 | TRBD1 | TRBV5-1 | CASSSSSGTGGFYGYTF | TGCGCCAGCAGCTCAAGTTCCGGGACAGGGGGTTTCTATGGCTACACCTTC
- | TRBJ1-3 | - | TRBV11-2 | CASRRQDVFSGNTIYF | TGTGCCAGCAGGCGACAGGACGTCTTTTCTGGAAACACCATATATTTT
- | TRBJ2-5 | TRBD2 | TRBV10-3 | CAISARKAGGQETQYF | TGTGCCATCAGTGCACGGAAGGCGGGGGGGCAAGAGACCCAGTACTTC
- | TRBJ1-6 | - | TRBV28 | CAIKEGQGNSPLHF | TGTGCCATAAAGGAGGGGCAGGGTAATTCACCCCTCCACTTT
few | TRBJ2-3 | - | TRBV2 | CATLGGLADTQYF | TGTGCCACCTTAGGGGGATTGGCAGATACGCAGTATTTT
- | TRBJ1-1 | TRBD1 | TRBV28 | CASRDRVRAFF | TGTGCCAGCAGGGACAGGGTTAGAGCTTTCTTT
- | TRBJ1-1 | - | TRBV27 | CASSLQGLNTEAFF | TGTGCCAGCAGTTTACAGGGGTTGAACACTGAAGCTTTCTTT
- | TRBJ2-1 | - | TRBV4-2 | CASSQGLGRNEQFF | TGTGCCAGCAGCCAAGGCCTCGGGAGAAATGAGCAGTTCTTC
- | TRBJ2-7 | - | TRBV19 | CASSIGYEQYF | TGTGCCAGTAGTATCGGTTACGAGCAGTACTTC
- | TRBJ1-2 | TRBD1 | TRBV19 | CASGAGQGLYGYTF | TGTGCCAGTGGGGCGGGACAGGGGCTCTATGGCTACACCTTC
- | TRBJ2-6 | - | TRBV7-6 | CASTRDSGANVLTF | TGTGCCAGCACCCGGGACTCTGGGGCCAACGTCCTGACTTTC
- | TRBJ2-3 | TRBD2 | TRBV7-6 | CASSLVAGGSTDTQYF | TGTGCCAGCAGCTTAGTTGCGGGGGGCAGCACAGATACGCAGTATTTT
- | TRBJ1-1 | - | TRBV7-9 | CASSLDLRRQDTEAFF | TGTGCCAGCAGCTTAGATCTTAGGAGGCAGGACACTGAAGCTTTCTTT
- | TRBJ2-2 | - | TRBV15 | CATSRDGTGELFF | TGTGCCACCAGCAGAGACGGGACCGGGGAGCTGTTTTTT
- | TRBJ2-1 | TRBD1 | TRBV28 | CASHRWGTGFSSNEQFF | TGTGCCAGCCACCGGTGGGGGACAGGGTTCTCCTCAAATGAGCAGTTCTTC